One TCR beta chain is described in this entry. The data stem from a study of blood T cell repertoires in COVID-19. Study context: Material from acute and convalescent COVID-19 was sourced from the United States, Italy and Spain. Nucleic acid was either cDNA or gDNA, and it came from T cells, B-cell-depleted T cells, or PBMCs.

V was pared by 6 bases and J by 0 bases, with 6 bases between. CDR1 is MNHEY, CDR2 SMNVEV, per germline (reference sequence). This CDR3 comprises 13 residues. Original processing methods: Amplification of reference gene primers was used by the study to estimate nucleated cell counts. The method was immunoSEQ multiplex PCR; TCRdb's version includes in-frame clones alone and lacks a portion of them. The DNA was the basis for D and trimming; V, J and clone size are from that table. The sample carries about 200,000 clones, approximately 90% recorded once. Sample: peripheral blood. The V call is TRBV27, the J call TRBJ2-1; TRBD2 might be the D (6 bases). The TCR was taken from a man between 35 and 55 years old with active or convalescent COVID-19. Here the CDR3 reads CASRLASYNEQFF. CDR3 nucleotide sequence: TGTGCCAGCAGACTAGCCTCCTACAATGAGCAGTTCTTC.